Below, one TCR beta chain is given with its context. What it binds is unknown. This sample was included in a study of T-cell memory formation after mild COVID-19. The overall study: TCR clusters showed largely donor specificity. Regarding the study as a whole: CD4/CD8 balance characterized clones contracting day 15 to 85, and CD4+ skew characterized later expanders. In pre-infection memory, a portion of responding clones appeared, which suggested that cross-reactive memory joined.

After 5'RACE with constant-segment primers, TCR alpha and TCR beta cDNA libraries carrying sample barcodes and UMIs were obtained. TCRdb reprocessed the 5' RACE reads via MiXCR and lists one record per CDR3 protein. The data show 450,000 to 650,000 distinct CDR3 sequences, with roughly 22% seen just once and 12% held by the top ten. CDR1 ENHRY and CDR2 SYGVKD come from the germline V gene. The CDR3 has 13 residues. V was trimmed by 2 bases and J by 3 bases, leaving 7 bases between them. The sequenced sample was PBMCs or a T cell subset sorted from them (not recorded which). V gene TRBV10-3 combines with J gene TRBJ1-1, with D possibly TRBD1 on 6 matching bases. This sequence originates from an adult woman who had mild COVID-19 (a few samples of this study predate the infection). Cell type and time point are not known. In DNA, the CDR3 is TGTGCCATCAGTGAGAGGGGGGACACTGAAGCTTTCTTT. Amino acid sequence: CAISERGDTEAFF.